This T cell receptor (beta chain) was obtained from a study of technical replicates of blood from four donors. The method was immunoSEQ multiplex PCR; TCRdb's version includes in-frame clones alone and lacks a portion of them. Of fewer than 90,000 clones detected, roughly 94% appear once; the ten largest clones hold approximately 0.25%. Material for sequencing was T cells isolated from PBMCs. The receptor was derived from a human donor in good health.

The CDR3 sequence is CAWKSYEAFF. The CDR3 DNA follows: TGTGCCTGGAAGTCCTATGAAGCTTTCTTT. The chain is built from TRBV30 and TRBJ1-1; no definite D call. The CDR3 spans 10 residues. Germline-derived CDR1 and CDR2 are GTSNPN and SVGIG (reference sequence). Deletions cut 4 bases from V and 7 bases from J, with 7 bases between.